This T cell receptor (beta chain) appears in the sequencing data of a study of blood T cells in healthy people across ages. At the level of the study: Per two T cells, about one barcoded beta molecule was captured through template switching. Whole-study findings and limits: Older age went with lower TCR beta diversity per million T cells, in a roughly linear way.

The authors ran a second PCR of 7 to 11 cycles using a sample-barcoded 5' primer and a J-beta primer mix. TCRdb re-derived calls from the 5' RACE reads in MiXCR, one entry per CDR3 protein. The sample has around 1,500,000 distinct CDR3 sequences, around 39% seen once. Trimming left V 6 bases short and J 3 bases short, with 12 bases between. This CDR3 is 13 amino acids long. The table lists this clonotype with a count of one. Its antigen remains unknown. The sequencing sample was made of blood. This clonotype was sampled from a woman in her late teens or twenties in good health. The chain recombines TRBV12-3 or TRBV12-4 with TRBJ2-7; maybe TRBD2 (5 bases). CDR3 amino acids: CASREDANYEQYF. The CDR3, as DNA: TGTGCCAGCAGGGAGGACGCCAACTACGAGCAGTACTTC.